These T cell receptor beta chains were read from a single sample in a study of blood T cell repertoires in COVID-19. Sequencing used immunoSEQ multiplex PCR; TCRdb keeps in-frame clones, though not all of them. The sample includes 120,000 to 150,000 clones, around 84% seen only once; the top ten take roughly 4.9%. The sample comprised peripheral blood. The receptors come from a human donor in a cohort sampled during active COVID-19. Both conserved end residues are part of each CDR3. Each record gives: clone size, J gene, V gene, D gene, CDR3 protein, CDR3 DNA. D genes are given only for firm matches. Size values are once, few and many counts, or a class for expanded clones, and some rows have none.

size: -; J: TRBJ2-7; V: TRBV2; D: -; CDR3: CASSEGSAGGRQYF; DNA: TGTGCCAGCAGTGAGGGCAGTGCTGGGGGCAGGCAGTACTTC
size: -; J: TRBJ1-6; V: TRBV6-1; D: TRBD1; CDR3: CASSELGQTNSPLHF; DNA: TGTGCCAGCAGTGAACTGGGACAGACTAATTCACCCCTCCACTTT
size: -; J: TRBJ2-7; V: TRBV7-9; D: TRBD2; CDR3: CASSTTKPGTSGVIGGYEQYF; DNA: TGTGCCAGCAGCACAACAAAACCCGGGACTAGCGGGGTCATAGGGGGCTACGAGCAGTACTTC
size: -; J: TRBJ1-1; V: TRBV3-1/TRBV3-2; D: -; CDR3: CASSQDRSGGTEAFF; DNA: TGTGCCAGCAGCCAAGATCGGAGCGGGGGCACTGAAGCTTTCTTT
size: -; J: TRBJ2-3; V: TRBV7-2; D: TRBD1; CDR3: CASSRSGQHTDTQYF; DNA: TGTGCCAGCAGCCGTTCGGGACAGCACACAGATACGCAGTATTTT
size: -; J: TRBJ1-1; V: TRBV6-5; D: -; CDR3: CASSYAGTQGEAFF; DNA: TGTGCCAGCAGTTACGCCGGGACCCAGGGGGAAGCTTTCTTT
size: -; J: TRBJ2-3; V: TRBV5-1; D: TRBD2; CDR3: CASSYGLAGETDTQYF; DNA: TGCGCCAGCAGCTATGGACTAGCGGGAGAGACAGATACGCAGTATTTT
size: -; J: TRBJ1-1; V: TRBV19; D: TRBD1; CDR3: CASSVRRQGRNTEAFF; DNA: TGTGCCAGTAGTGTAAGACGACAGGGAAGGAACACTGAAGCTTTCTTT
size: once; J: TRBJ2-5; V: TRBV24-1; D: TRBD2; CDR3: CATSEASGTQYF; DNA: TGTGCCACCAGTGAGGCTAGCGGGACCCAGTACTTC
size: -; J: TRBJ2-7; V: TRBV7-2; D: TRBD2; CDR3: CASSSGLAPYEQYF; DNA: TGTGCCAGCAGCTCCGGACTAGCTCCCTACGAGCAGTACTTC
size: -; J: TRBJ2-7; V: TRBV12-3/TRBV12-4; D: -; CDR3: CASSFRGNYEQYF; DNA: TGTGCCAGCAGTTTCCGCGGTAACTACGAGCAGTACTTC
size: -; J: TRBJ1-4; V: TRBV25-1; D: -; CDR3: CASVGRGNEKLFF; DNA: TGTGCCAGCGTTGGCAGGGGAAATGAAAAACTGTTTTTT
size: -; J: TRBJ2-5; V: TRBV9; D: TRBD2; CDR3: CASSVGGLAGVKETQYF; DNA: TGTGCCAGCAGCGTAGGGGGACTAGCGGGGGTAAAAGAGACCCAGTACTTC
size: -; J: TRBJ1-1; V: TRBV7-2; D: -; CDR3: CASRVGTLLINTEAFF; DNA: TGTGCCAGCAGGGTGGGGACACTTTTAATTAACACTGAAGCTTTCTTT
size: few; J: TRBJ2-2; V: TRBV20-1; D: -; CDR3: CSAYGVGELFF; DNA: TGCAGTGCTTACGGGGTCGGGGAGCTGTTTTTT
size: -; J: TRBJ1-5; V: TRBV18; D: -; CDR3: CASSPNRADQPQHF; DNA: TGTGCCAGCTCACCAAACAGGGCGGATCAGCCCCAGCATTTT
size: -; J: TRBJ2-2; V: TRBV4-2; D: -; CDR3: CASSPVGLDTGELFF; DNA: TGTGCCAGCAGCCCGGTCGGACTGGACACCGGGGAGCTGTTTTTT
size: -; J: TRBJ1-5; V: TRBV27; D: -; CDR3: CASSPDRQPDNQPQHF; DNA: TGTGCCAGCTCCCCCGACAGGCAACCGGACAACCAGCCCCAGCATTTT
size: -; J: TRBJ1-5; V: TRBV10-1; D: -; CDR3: CASSEGAGLNQPQHF; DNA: TGCGCCAGCAGTGAAGGGGCAGGCCTCAATCAGCCCCAGCATTTT
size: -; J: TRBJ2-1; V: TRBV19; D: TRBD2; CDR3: CASSAPSGGAYNEQFF; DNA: TGTGCCAGTAGTGCCCCGAGCGGGGGGGCCTACAATGAGCAGTTCTTC
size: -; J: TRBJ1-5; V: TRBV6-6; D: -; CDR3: CASSYSGSSYQPQHF; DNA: TGTGCCAGCAGTTACTCGGGGAGCAGCTATCAGCCCCAGCATTTT
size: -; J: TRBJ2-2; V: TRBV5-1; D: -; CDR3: CASSPGDTGELFF; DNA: TGCGCCAGCAGCCCGGGGGACACCGGGGAGCTGTTTTTT
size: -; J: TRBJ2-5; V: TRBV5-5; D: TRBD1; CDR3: CASSHHGQVGGETQYF; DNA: TGTGCCAGCAGCCACCATGGACAGGTCGGTGGGGAGACCCAGTACTTC
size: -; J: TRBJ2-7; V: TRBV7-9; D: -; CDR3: CASRPDAGDYEQYF; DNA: TGTGCCAGCAGGCCCGACGCAGGCGATTACGAGCAGTACTTC
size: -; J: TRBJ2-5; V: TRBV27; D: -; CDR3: CASSFGSQETQYF; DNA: TGTGCCAGCAGTTTTGGCAGCCAAGAGACCCAGTACTTC
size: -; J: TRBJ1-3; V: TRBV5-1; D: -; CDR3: CASSLMGEGNTIYF; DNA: TGCGCCAGCAGCTTGATGGGAGAGGGAAACACCATATATTTT
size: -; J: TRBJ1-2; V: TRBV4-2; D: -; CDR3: CASSQVQGENYGYTF; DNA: TGTGCCAGCAGCCAAGTCCAGGGTGAAAACTATGGCTACACCTTC
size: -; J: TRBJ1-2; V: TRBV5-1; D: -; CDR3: CASSLAVGGESGGYTF; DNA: TGCGCCAGCAGCTTGGCCGTCGGTGGCGAGTCGGGAGGCTACACCTTC
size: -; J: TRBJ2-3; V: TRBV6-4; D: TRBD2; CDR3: CASKGTSDTDTQYF; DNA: TGTGCCAGCAAGGGGACTAGTGACACAGATACGCAGTATTTT
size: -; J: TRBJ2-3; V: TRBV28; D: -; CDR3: CASSFLVGALDTQYF; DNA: TGTGCCAGCAGTTTCTTGGTAGGGGCCTTAGATACGCAGTATTTT
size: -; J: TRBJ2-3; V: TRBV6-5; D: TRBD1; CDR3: CASSYSGTGGIDTQYF; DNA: TGTGCCAGCAGTTACTCCGGGACAGGGGGTATAGATACGCAGTATTTT
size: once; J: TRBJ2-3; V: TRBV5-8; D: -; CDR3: CASSTRLTDTQYF; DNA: TGTGCCAGCAGCACCCGACTGACAGATACGCAGTATTTT
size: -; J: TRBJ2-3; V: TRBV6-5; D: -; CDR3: CASSYREYTDTQYF; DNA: TGTGCCAGCAGTTACAGGGAGTACACAGATACGCAGTATTTT
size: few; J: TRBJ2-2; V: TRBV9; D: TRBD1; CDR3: CASSVGQGDTGELFF; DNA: TGTGCCAGCAGCGTAGGTCAGGGGGACACCGGGGAGCTGTTTTTT
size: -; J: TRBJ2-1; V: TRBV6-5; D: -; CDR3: CAIPHRDSLNNEQFF; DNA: TGTGCCATACCGCACCGGGACTCGCTCAACAATGAGCAGTTCTTC
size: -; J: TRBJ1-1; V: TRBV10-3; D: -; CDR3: CAISDSGYTEAFF; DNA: TGTGCCATCAGTGACTCGGGATACACTGAAGCTTTCTTT
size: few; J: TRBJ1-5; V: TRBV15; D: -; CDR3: CATSRDPGGNQPQHF; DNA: TGTGCCACCAGCAGAGATCCAGGGGGCAATCAGCCCCAGCATTTT
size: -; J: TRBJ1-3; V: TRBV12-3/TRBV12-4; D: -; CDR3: CASSPSRNTIYF; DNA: TGTGCCAGCAGTCCTAGCCGAAACACCATATATTTT
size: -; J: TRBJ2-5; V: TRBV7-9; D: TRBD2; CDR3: CASSSPWGLAGGEETQYF; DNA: TGTGCCAGCAGCTCGCCTTGGGGACTAGCGGGGGGGGAAGAGACCCAGTACTTC